Below, one TCR beta chain is given with its context. The data derive from a study of siplizumab effects on memory and regulatory T cells. CDR1 and CDR2 (germline): LGHNA, YNFKEQ. Unmatched junction bases numbered 12, after V lost 1 base and J lost 5 bases. The CDR3 is 17 amino acids. The data were produced by immunoSEQ multiplex PCR, yet TCRdb's version contains in-frame clones alone and is incomplete. Of 90,000 to 110,000 clones detected, about 92% appear once; the ten largest clones hold about 0.78%. The specimen was Tregs sorted from blood. The TCR originated in a human donor in good health. The V call is TRBV4-2, the J call TRBJ2-5; 8 bases line up with TRBD1. The CDR3 sequence is CASSQASLRGPKETQYF. CDR3 DNA sequence: TGTGCCAGCAGCCAAGCGTCTCTCAGGGGGCCCAAGGAGACCCAGTACTTC.